This is a list of T cell receptor beta chains from one sample in a study of blood T cell repertoires in COVID-19. Profiled with immunoSEQ multiplex PCR; TCRdb holds only in-frame clones, not every one. Among 55,000 to 65,000 clones listed, around 91% were seen once. Input material: peripheral blood. Receptors originate from a woman aged 60-75 years with active COVID-19. CDR3s include the opening cysteine and the closing phenylalanine or tryptophan. D genes are given only for firm matches. Size values are once, few and many counts, or a class for expanded clones, and some rows have none.

v_gene: TRBV14
j_gene: TRBJ1-2
d_gene: -
abundance: -
CDR3nt: TGTGCCAGCAGCCGGGCCTCCCAGGGGAACTATGGCTACACCTTC
CDR3aa: CASSRASQGNYGYTF

v_gene: TRBV5-1
j_gene: TRBJ2-1
d_gene: TRBD2
abundance: -
CDR3nt: TGCGCCAGCAAATCAGCGGGGGGGTTATACAATGAGCAGTTCTTC
CDR3aa: CASKSAGGLYNEQFF

v_gene: TRBV19
j_gene: TRBJ1-5
d_gene: -
abundance: once
CDR3nt: TGTGCCAGTCGGAGGACGGGCAATCAGCCCCAGCATTTT
CDR3aa: CASRRTGNQPQHF

v_gene: TRBV4-1
j_gene: TRBJ2-1
d_gene: -
abundance: few
CDR3nt: TGCGCCAGCAGCCAAGCAGGAAGGTCGGGGAGCGGCTCCTACAATGAGCAGTTCTTC
CDR3aa: CASSQAGRSGSGSYNEQFF

v_gene: TRBV7-3
j_gene: TRBJ2-3
d_gene: TRBD2
abundance: -
CDR3nt: TGTGCCAGCAGCCCTTCGCGGGGGAGCACAGATACGCAGTATTTT
CDR3aa: CASSPSRGSTDTQYF

v_gene: TRBV7-2
j_gene: TRBJ1-5
d_gene: -
abundance: -
CDR3nt: TGTGCCAGCAGCCAGGACAGCCCTGGGCAGCCCCAGCATTTT
CDR3aa: CASSQDSPGQPQHF

v_gene: TRBV6-2/TRBV6-3
j_gene: TRBJ1-5
d_gene: -
abundance: medium-sized
CDR3nt: TGTGCCAGCAGTTATTCCGTAAATCCGTATCAGCCCCAGCATTTT
CDR3aa: CASSYSVNPYQPQHF

v_gene: TRBV10-2
j_gene: TRBJ1-6
d_gene: TRBD1
abundance: -
CDR3nt: TGCGCCAGCAGCCCTTTAACAGGGGGGAATTCACCCCTCCACTTT
CDR3aa: CASSPLTGGNSPLHF

v_gene: TRBV12-3/TRBV12-4
j_gene: TRBJ1-1
d_gene: -
abundance: -
CDR3nt: TGTGCCAGCAGTCTTGTAGGGGGCACTGAAGCTTTCTTT
CDR3aa: CASSLVGGTEAFF

v_gene: TRBV25-1
j_gene: TRBJ2-2
d_gene: TRBD1
abundance: -
CDR3nt: TGTGCCAGCAGTGAATTTGGGACAGCCACCGGGGAGCTGTTTTTT
CDR3aa: CASSEFGTATGELFF

v_gene: TRBV6-5
j_gene: TRBJ2-3
d_gene: -
abundance: -
CDR3nt: TGTGCCAGCAGGGGGACTTTCAGCACAGATACGCAGTATTTT
CDR3aa: CASRGTFSTDTQYF

v_gene: TRBV21-1
j_gene: TRBJ2-2
d_gene: -
abundance: -
CDR3nt: TGTGCCAGCAGCTTGGGGATGCAGACAGGATACGGTCCAAGTAGTCCCGGGGAGCTGTTTTTT
CDR3aa: CASSLGMQTGYGPSSPGELFF

v_gene: TRBV5-5
j_gene: TRBJ1-2
d_gene: -
abundance: -
CDR3nt: TGTGCCAGCAGGTACGACAGCATCGGGGGCTACACCTTC
CDR3aa: CASRYDSIGGYTF

v_gene: TRBV7-6
j_gene: TRBJ1-5
d_gene: TRBD1
abundance: -
CDR3nt: TGTGCCAGCGGCCCCGGGGACAGGGAAGGTCAGCCCCAGCATTTT
CDR3aa: CASGPGDREGQPQHF

v_gene: TRBV30
j_gene: TRBJ2-7
d_gene: -
abundance: -
CDR3nt: TGTGCCTGGAGTGGACTAGTTGGCGAGCAGTACTTC
CDR3aa: CAWSGLVGEQYF

v_gene: TRBV12-3/TRBV12-4
j_gene: TRBJ1-2
d_gene: -
abundance: few
CDR3nt: TGTGCCAGCAGTTTACGCAGGGTCTATGGCTACACCTTC
CDR3aa: CASSLRRVYGYTF

v_gene: TRBV6-5
j_gene: TRBJ1-5
d_gene: -
abundance: once
CDR3nt: TGTGCCTCAAAATGGGTGAGGGGCAATCAGCCCCAGCATTTT
CDR3aa: CASKWVRGNQPQHF

v_gene: TRBV9
j_gene: TRBJ1-3
d_gene: -
abundance: -
CDR3nt: TGTGCCAGCAGCGGCGGGAGCTTGGGAAACACCATATATTTT
CDR3aa: CASSGGSLGNTIYF

v_gene: TRBV7-3
j_gene: TRBJ1-5
d_gene: -
abundance: few
CDR3nt: TGTGCCAGCACCCGAGGGTTCCAGAATCAGCCCCAGCATTTT
CDR3aa: CASTRGFQNQPQHF

v_gene: TRBV6-6
j_gene: TRBJ1-5
d_gene: TRBD1
abundance: -
CDR3nt: TGTGCCAGCAGTTGGGACAGGATCGGCAATCAGCCCCAGCATTTT
CDR3aa: CASSWDRIGNQPQHF

v_gene: TRBV4-2
j_gene: TRBJ1-2
d_gene: TRBD1
abundance: -
CDR3nt: TGTGCCAGCAGCCAAGATGGGACAGGGAATGGCTACACCTTC
CDR3aa: CASSQDGTGNGYTF

v_gene: TRBV4-3
j_gene: TRBJ2-7
d_gene: -
abundance: -
CDR3nt: TGCGCCAGCAGCCAAAGACACGGCTCCTACGAGCAGTACTTC
CDR3aa: CASSQRHGSYEQYF

v_gene: TRBV5-6
j_gene: TRBJ2-3
d_gene: TRBD2
abundance: -
CDR3nt: TGTGCCAGCATTATGCGGGGGGGCAGCACAGATACGCAGTATTTT
CDR3aa: CASIMRGGSTDTQYF

v_gene: TRBV20-1
j_gene: TRBJ2-3
d_gene: -
abundance: -
CDR3nt: TGCAGTGCTAGGGCTGATACGCAGTATTTT
CDR3aa: CSARADTQYF

v_gene: TRBV11-3
j_gene: TRBJ1-1
d_gene: -
abundance: once
CDR3nt: TGTGCCAGCAGCCGCCAACAGAACACTGAAGCTTTCTTT
CDR3aa: CASSRQQNTEAFF

v_gene: TRBV27
j_gene: TRBJ2-1
d_gene: -
abundance: -
CDR3nt: TGTGCCAGCCGGGACTCCGCATCGAATGAGCAGTTCTTC
CDR3aa: CASRDSASNEQFF

v_gene: TRBV11-3
j_gene: TRBJ1-1
d_gene: -
abundance: -
CDR3nt: TGTGCCAGCAACTTAAATCCGGGAACTGAAGCTTTCTTT
CDR3aa: CASNLNPGTEAFF

v_gene: TRBV6-1
j_gene: TRBJ2-7
d_gene: -
abundance: -
CDR3nt: TGTGCCAGCAGTGAAGGAAAGGGGGTCTACTCCTACGAGCAGTACTTC
CDR3aa: CASSEGKGVYSYEQYF

v_gene: TRBV2
j_gene: TRBJ2-7
d_gene: -
abundance: -
CDR3nt: TGTGCCAGCAGTGTGGCGGGGACCTACGAGCAGTACTTC
CDR3aa: CASSVAGTYEQYF

v_gene: TRBV5-6
j_gene: TRBJ2-5
d_gene: -
abundance: -
CDR3nt: TGTGCCAGCAGCTTGGCCCTCCAAGAGACCCAGTACTTC
CDR3aa: CASSLALQETQYF